This note documents a single TCR beta chain sequence. Its target is not known. The data were taken from a study of T cell repertoires in cytomegalovirus infection. Overall study: TCR beta signatures that were public indicated CMV infection and matching HLA type. Overall study results and limits: The ex vivo response was dominated by HLA-C-restricted CMV-specific TCR beta clonotypes.

Germline CDR1 is SGHKS and CDR2 is YYEKEE (reference sequence). J lost 2 bases, V lost 7 bases, and 7 bases had no gene match. The CDR3 contains 15 residues. TCRdb used MiXCR to reprocess the reads, holding one entry per CDR3 protein. The repertoire includes some 800,000 distinct CDR3 sequences, almost 30% of them detected once, and under 15% sits in the top ten. V and J are TRBV5-5 and TRBJ2-3; 10 bases agree with TRBD1. Sample: cultured CD8+ T cells from PBMCs, taken from culture after CMV antigen stimulation. This sequence originates from a human donor in good health (CMV status not recorded). Some clones in this sample may be carry-over from other donors' samples. The CDR3 protein is CASAGTGVHTDTQYF. In nucleotides, the CDR3 is TGTGCCAGCGCCGGGACAGGGGTCCACACAGATACGCAGTATTTT.